This passage covers 9 T cell receptor beta chains from one sample sequenced in a study of control samples from healthy donors and cancer patients. TCRdb's table, derived via immunoSEQ multiplex PCR, lists solely in-frame clones and lacks some. Here the sample spans some 130,000 clones, approximately 90% being singletons. Material for sequencing was blood. Receptor source: a man aged 18 to 29 in good health.

V gene TRBV6-2 or TRBV6-3 combines with J gene TRBJ1-4; D might be TRBD1 (6 bases). This CDR3 contains 16 residues. CDR1 is MNHEY and CDR2 is SVGEGT in the germline V gene. V lost 2 bases, J lost 0 bases, and 10 bases lay in between. CDR3 in DNA: TGTGCCAGCAGTTACGACAGGTCAGCAACTAATGAAAAACTGTTTTTT. This codes for CASSYDRSATNEKLFF.

This chain links TRBV2 with TRBJ1-1; D remains ambiguous. Germline V lookup: CDR1 SNHLY, CDR2 FYNNEI. The CDR3 length is 13 residues. The V and J ends lost 6 bases and 4 bases respectively, with 12 bases between them. CDR3 nucleotides: TGTGCCAGCAGGGCACTTGGCCTCACTGAAGCTTTCTTT. Amino acids: CASRALGLTEAFF.

The chain recombines TRBV5-6 with TRBJ2-2, with D tentatively TRBD1 (5 bases). Germline CDR1 is SGHDT and CDR2 is YYEEEE. The V end was cut by 3 bases, the J end by 5 bases, with 5 bases between. This CDR3 has 12 amino acids. The chain's CDR3 is CASSSGTGELFF. For the CDR3, the DNA is TGTGCCAGCAGCTCAGGGACCGGGGAGCTGTTTTTT. The whole variable domain, filled in from reference TRBV5-6 and TRBJ2-2, reads DAGVTQSPTHLIKTRGQQVTLRCSPKSGHDTVSWYQQALGQGPQFIFQYYEEEERQRGNFPDRFSGHQFPNYSSELNVNALLLGDSALYLCASSSGTGELFFGEGSRLTVL.

The chain combines TRBV6-2 or TRBV6-3 with TRBJ2-3, with 10 bases fitting TRBD2. The V segment lost 5 bases and the J segment 2 bases; nucleotides outside the gene matches: 1. The CDR3 extends over 14 amino acids. The germline V gene encodes CDR1 MNHEY and CDR2 SVGEGT. Here the CDR3 reads CASSSGGATDTQYF. CDR3 DNA: TGTGCCAGCAGTAGCGGGGGGGCCACAGATACGCAGTATTTT.

CDR3 residues: CASSISVLPSTDTQYF. CDR3 coding DNA: TGTGCCAGTAGTATCTCAGTCCTGCCTAGCACAGATACGCAGTATTTT. The chain carries TRBV19 and TRBJ2-3; D uncertain. V shed 3 bases and J shed 0 bases, with 13 bases lying between them. Germline values: CDR1 LNHDA, CDR2 SQIVND (reference sequence). This CDR3 contains 16 residues.

The rearrangement links TRBV5-1 to TRBJ1-1, with D possibly being TRBD1 (5 bases). Looked up from germline, CDR1 is SGHRS and CDR2 is YFSETQ. This CDR3 comprises 13 residues. V was clipped by 2 bases and J by 8 bases, with 13 bases between them. The CDR3 is CASSFPGGSEAFF. The CDR3 region has the DNA TGCGCCAGCAGCTTCCCGGGGGGATCCGAAGCTTTCTTT.

V usage is TRBV18 and J usage is TRBJ1-2; 11 positions agree with TRBD1. Trimming cost V 6 bases and J 3 bases; bases outside gene matches: 6. Germline CDR1 is KGHSH and CDR2 is LQKENI. The CDR3 totals 15 residues. CDR3: CASSPGTGGDYGYTF. CDR3 sequence (DNA): TGTGCCAGCTCTCCAGGGACAGGGGGGGACTATGGCTACACCTTC.

This clone was recorded once. The CDR3 bases are TGTGCCAGCAGTGAGGGCCAGGGCCAAGAGACCCAGTACTTC. Its translation is CASSEGQGQETQYF. The rearrangement links TRBV6-1 to TRBJ2-5; possibly TRBD1 for D (5 bases). The CDR3 length is 14 residues. Germline values: CDR1 MNHNS, CDR2 SASEGT. The V and J ends lost 3 bases and 1 base respectively, with 9 bases between them.

V gene TRBV5-4 combines with J gene TRBJ1-1; D uncertain. This CDR3 is 13 amino acids long. Deletions cut 5 bases from V and 1 base from J, with 9 bases between. Germline CDR1 is SGHNT and CDR2 is YYREEE (reference sequence). CDR3 sequence (DNA): TGTGCCAGCAGATCCGCAGGGAACACTGAAGCTTTCTTT. Amino acids: CASRSAGNTEAFF.